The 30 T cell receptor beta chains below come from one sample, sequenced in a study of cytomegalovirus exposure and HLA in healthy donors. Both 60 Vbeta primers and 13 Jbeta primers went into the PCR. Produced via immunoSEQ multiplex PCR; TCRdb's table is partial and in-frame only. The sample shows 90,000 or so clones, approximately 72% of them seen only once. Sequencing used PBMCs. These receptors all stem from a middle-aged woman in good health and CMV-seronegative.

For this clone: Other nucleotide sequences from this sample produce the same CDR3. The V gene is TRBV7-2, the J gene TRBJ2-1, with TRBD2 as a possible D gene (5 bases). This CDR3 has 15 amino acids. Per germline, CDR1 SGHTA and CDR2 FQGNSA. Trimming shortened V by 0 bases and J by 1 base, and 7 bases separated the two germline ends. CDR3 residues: CASSLARGSYNEQFF. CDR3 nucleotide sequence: TGTGCCAGCAGCTTAGCGCGCGGGTCCTACAATGAGCAGTTCTTC.

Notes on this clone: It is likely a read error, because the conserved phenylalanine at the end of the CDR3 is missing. For the CDR3, the DNA is TGCAGCGTCCGTGGACTAGCGGGTCGCACCGGGGAGCTGTTTGTT. Translated, it gives CSVRGLAGRTGELFV. The V call is TRBV29-1, the J call TRBJ2-2; 11 bases match TRBD2. This CDR3 contains 15 residues. V lost 6 bases and J lost 4; bases outside the gene matches: 7. In germline, CDR1 is SQVTM, CDR2 ANQGSEA.

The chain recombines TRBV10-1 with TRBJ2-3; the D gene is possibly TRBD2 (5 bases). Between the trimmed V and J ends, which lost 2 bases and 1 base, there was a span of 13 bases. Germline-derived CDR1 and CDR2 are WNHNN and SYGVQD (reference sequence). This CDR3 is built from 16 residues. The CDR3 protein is CASSERPDSGTDTQYF. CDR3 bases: TGCGCCAGCAGTGAGCGCCCGGATAGCGGCACAGATACGCAGTATTTT.

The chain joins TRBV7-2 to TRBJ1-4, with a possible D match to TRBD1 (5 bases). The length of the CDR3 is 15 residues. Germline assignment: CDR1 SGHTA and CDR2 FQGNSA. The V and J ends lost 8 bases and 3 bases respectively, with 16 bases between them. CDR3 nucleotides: TGTGCCAGCGCAAACGGGGGTAACGCTAATGAAAAACTGTTTTTT. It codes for CASANGGNANEKLFF. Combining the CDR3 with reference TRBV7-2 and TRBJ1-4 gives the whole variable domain GAGVSQSPSNKVTEKGKDVELRCDPISGHTALYWYRQSLGQGLEFLIYFQGNSAPDKSGLPSDRFSAERTGGSVSTLTIQRTQQEDSAVYLCASANGGNANEKLFFGSGTQLSVL.

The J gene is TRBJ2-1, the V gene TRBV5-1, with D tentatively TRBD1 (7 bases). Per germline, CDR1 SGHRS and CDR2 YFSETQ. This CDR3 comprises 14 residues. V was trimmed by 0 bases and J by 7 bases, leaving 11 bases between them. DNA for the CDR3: TGCGCCAGCAGCTTGGCACAGGGGAGGAATGAGCAGTTCTTC. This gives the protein CASSLAQGRNEQFF.

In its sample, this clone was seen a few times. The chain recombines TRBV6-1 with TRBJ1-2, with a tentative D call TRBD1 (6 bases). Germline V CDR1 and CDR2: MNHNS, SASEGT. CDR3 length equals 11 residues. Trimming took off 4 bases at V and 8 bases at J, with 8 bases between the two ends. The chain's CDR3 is CASSARGGYTF. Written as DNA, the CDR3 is TGTGCCAGCAGTGCCAGGGGAGGCTACACCTTC.

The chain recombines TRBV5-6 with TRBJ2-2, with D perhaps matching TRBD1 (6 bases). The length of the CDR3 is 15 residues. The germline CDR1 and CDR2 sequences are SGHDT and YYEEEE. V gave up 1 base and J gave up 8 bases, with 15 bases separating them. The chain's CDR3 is CASSLRLQGRGELFF. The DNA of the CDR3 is TGTGCCAGCAGCTTGAGACTCCAGGGGCGTGGGGAGCTGTTTTTT.

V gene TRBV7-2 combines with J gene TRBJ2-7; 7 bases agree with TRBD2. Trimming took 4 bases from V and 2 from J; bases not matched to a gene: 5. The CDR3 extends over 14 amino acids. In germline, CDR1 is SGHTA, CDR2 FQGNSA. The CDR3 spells CASSSTSVPYEQYF. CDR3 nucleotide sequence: TGTGCCAGCAGCTCCACTAGCGTTCCCTACGAGCAGTACTTC.

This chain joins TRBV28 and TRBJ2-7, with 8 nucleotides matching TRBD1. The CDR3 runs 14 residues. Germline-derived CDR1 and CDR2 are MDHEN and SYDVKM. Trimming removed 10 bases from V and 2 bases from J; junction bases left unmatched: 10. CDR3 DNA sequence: TGTGCCACCTTTCCCAGGGGGCGGACCTACGAGCAGTACTTC. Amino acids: CATFPRGRTYEQYF.

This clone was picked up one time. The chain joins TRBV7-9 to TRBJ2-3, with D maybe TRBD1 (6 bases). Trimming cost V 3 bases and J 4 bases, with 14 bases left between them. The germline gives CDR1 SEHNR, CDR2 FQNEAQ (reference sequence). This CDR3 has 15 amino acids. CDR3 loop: CASSFMGQGSDTQYF. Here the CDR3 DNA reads TGTGCCAGCAGCTTCATGGGACAAGGCTCAGATACGCAGTATTTT.

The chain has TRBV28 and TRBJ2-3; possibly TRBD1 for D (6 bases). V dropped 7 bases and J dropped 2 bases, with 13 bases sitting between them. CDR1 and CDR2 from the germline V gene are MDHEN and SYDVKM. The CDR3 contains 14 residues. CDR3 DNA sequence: TGTGCCAGCACTGGCGGACAGCCCACAGATACGCAGTATTTT. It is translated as CASTGGQPTDTQYF.

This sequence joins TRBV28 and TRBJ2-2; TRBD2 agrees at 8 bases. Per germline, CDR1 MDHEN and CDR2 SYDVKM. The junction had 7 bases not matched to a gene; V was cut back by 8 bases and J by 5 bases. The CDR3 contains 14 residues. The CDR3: CASSSGSRTGELFF. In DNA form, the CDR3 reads TGTGCCAGCTCCAGCGGGAGTCGAACCGGGGAGCTGTTTTTT. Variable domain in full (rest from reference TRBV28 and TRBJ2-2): DVKVTQSSRYLVKRTGEKVFLECVQDMDHENMFWYRQDPGLGLRLIYFSYDVKMKEKGDIPEGYSVSREKKERFSLILESASTNQTSMYLCASSSGSRTGELFFGEGSRLTVL.

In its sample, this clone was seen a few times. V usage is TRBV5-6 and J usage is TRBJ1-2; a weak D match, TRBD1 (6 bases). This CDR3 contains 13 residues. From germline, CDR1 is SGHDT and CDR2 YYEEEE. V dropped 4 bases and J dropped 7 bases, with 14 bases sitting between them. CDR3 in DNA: TGTGCCAGCAGCCCGACTCCGGACAGTGGCTACACCTTC. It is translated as CASSPTPDSGYTF. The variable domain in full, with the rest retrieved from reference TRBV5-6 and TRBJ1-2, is DAGVTQSPTHLIKTRGQQVTLRCSPKSGHDTVSWYQQALGQGPQFIFQYYEEEERQRGNFPDRFSGHQFPNYSSELNVNALLLGDSALYLCASSPTPDSGYTFGSGTRLTVV.

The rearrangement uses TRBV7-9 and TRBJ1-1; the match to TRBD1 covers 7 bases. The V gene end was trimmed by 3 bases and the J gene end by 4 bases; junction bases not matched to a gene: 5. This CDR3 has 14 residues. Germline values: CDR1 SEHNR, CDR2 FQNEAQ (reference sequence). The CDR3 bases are TGTGCCAGCAGCTTGCGATGGGACAGCACTGAAGCTTTCTTT. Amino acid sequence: CASSLRWDSTEAFF.

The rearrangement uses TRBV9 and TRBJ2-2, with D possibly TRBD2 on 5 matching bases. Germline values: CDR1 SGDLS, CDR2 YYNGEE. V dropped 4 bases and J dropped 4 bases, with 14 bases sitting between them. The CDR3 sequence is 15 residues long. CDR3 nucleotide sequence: TGTGCCAGCAGCTCAGGAGTGGGAGCCACCGGGGAGCTGTTTTTT. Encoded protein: CASSSGVGATGELFF.

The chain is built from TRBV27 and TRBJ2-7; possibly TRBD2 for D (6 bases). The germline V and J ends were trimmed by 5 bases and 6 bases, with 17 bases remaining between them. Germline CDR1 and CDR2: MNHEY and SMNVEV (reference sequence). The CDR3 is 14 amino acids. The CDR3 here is CASSPTPSGCEQYF. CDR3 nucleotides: TGTGCCAGCAGTCCAACCCCCAGCGGGTGCGAGCAGTACTTC.

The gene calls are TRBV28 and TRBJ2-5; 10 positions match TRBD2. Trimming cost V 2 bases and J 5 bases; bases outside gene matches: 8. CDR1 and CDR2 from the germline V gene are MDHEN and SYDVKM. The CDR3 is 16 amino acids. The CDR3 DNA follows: TGTGCCAGCAGTTTACTGGTCCTAGCGGGAGTTGAGACCCAGTACTTC. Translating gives CASSLLVLAGVETQYF.

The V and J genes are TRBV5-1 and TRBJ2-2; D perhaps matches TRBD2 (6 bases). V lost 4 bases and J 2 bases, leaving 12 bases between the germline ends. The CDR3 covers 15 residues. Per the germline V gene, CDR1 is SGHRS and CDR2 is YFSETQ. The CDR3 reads CASSAGGRNTGELFF. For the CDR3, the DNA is TGCGCCAGCAGCGCCGGGGGACGCAACACCGGGGAGCTGTTTTTT. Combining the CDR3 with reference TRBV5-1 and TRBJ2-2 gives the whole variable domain KAGVTQTPRYLIKTRGQQVTLSCSPISGHRSVSWYQQTPGQGLQFLFEYFSETQRNKGNFPGRFSGRQFSNSRSEMNVSTLELGDSALYLCASSAGGRNTGELFFGEGSRLTVL.

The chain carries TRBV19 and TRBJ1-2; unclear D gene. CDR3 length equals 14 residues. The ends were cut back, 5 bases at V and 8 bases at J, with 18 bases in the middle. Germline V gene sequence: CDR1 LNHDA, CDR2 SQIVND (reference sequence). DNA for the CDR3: TGTGCCAGTAGTCCCGATGAGAGGGCGGAGGGCTACACCTTC. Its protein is CASSPDERAEGYTF.

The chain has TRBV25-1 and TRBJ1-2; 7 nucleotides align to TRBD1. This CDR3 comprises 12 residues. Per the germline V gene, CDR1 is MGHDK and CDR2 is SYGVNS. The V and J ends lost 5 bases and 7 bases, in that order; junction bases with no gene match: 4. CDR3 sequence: CASSLTGRGYTF. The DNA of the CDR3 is TGTGCCAGCAGTTTGACAGGGCGTGGCTACACCTTC.

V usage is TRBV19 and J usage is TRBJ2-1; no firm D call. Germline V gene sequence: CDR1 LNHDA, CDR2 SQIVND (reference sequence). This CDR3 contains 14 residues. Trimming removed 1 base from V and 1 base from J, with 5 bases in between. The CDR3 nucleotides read TGTGCCAGTAGTATAGGCGGTTCCTACAATGAGCAGTTCTTC. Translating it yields CASSIGGSYNEQFF.

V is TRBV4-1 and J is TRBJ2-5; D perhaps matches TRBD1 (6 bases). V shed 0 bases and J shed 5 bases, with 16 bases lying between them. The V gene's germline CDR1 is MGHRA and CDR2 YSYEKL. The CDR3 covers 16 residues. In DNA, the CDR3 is TGCGCCAGCAGCCAAGACGAGGGTAGGGGGATGGAGACCCAGTACTTC. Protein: CASSQDEGRGMETQYF.

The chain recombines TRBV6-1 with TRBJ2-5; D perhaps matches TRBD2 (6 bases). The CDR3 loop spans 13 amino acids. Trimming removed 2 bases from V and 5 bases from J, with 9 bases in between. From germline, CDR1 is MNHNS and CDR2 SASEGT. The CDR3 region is CASSERLAETQYF. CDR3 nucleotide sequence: TGTGCCAGCAGTGAAAGGCTAGCGGAGACCCAGTACTTC.

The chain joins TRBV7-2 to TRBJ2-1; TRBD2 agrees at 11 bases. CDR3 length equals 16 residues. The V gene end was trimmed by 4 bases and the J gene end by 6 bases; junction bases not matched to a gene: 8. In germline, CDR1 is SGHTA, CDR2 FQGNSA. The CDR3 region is CASSYLTSGNSNEQFF. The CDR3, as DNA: TGTGCCAGCAGCTACTTGACTAGCGGGAACTCCAATGAGCAGTTCTTC.

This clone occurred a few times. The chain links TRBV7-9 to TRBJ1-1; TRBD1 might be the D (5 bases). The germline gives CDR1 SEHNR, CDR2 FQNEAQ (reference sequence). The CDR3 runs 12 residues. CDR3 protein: CSSGGVNTEAFF. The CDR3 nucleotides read TGTTCCTCGGGGGGGGTGAACACTGAAGCTTTCTTT.

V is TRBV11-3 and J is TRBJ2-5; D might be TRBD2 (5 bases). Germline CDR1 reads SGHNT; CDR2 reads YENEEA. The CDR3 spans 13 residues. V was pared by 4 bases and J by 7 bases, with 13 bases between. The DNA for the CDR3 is TGTGCCAGCAGCTCCTCCATAGGAGGGACCCAGTACTTC. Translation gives CASSSSIGGTQYF.

CDR3 DNA sequence: TGTGCCAGCCTTCGGACAGGGGGCGGTCAGCCCCAGCATTTT. It encodes CASLRTGGGQPQHF. V and J are TRBV6-5 and TRBJ1-5, with 11 bases aligning to TRBD1. The ends lost 8 bases at V and 6 bases at J; junction bases unmatched: 6. This CDR3 is built from 14 residues. CDR1 MNHEY and CDR2 SVGAGI come from the germline V gene.

In nucleotides, the CDR3 is TGTGCCAGTAGTGCGGGATTCAGGCGGACTAATGAAAAACTGTTTTTT. Its translation is CASSAGFRRTNEKLFF. The chain is built from TRBV19 and TRBJ1-4; D unclear. Trimming left V 5 bases short and J 2 bases short, with 15 bases between. The CDR3 contains 16 residues. CDR1 and CDR2 (germline): LNHDA, SQIVND (reference sequence).

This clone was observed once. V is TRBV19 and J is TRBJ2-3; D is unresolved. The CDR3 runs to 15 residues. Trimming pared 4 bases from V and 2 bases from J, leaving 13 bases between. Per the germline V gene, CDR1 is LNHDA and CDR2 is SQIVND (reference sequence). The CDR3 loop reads CASSRGSWFTDTQYF. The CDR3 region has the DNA TGTGCCAGTAGTAGAGGTAGCTGGTTCACAGATACGCAGTATTTT.

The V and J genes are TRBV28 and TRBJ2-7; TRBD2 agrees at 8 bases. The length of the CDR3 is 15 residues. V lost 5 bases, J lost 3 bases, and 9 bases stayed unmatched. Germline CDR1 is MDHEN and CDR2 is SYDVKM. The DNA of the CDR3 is TGTGCCAGCAGTACAACTAGCGGTCTATACTACGAGCAGTACTTC. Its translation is CASSTTSGLYYEQYF.